A single sample gave rise to the 20 T cell receptor beta chains below, sequenced in a study of cytomegalovirus exposure and HLA in healthy donors. PCR was performed using 60 Vbeta and 13 Jbeta primers. The protocol was immunoSEQ multiplex PCR, while the TCRdb copy is restricted to in-frame clones and leaves out a portion. The data contain under 150,000 clones, around four fifths of them seen just once; the ten biggest clones take up about 2.5%. The sequenced sample was PBMCs. The receptor set was obtained from a boy aged 2 to 9 in good health and CMV-seronegative.

The rearrangement links TRBV30 to TRBJ1-4; TRBD1 might be the D (5 bases). V dropped 7 bases and J dropped 7 bases, with 16 bases sitting between them. Germline V gives CDR1 GTSNPN, CDR2 SVGIG (reference sequence). The CDR3 contains 13 residues. CDR3 in DNA: TGTGCCTCTTTGACTTTGGGGGGTGAAAAACTGTTTTTT. Its translation is CASLTLGGEKLFF.

The rearrangement uses TRBV5-1 and TRBJ1-2; tentative D call: TRBD1 (6 bases). V lost 7 bases and J 1 base, leaving 17 bases between the germline ends. In germline, CDR1 is SGHRS, CDR2 YFSETQ. The CDR3 loop spans 15 amino acids. The chain's CDR3 is CASGYNGQSNYGYTF. CDR3 nucleotide sequence: TGCGCCAGCGGCTACAACGGACAGAGTAACTATGGCTACACCTTC.

This clone is a singleton in its sample. The chain recombines TRBV18 with TRBJ2-3; 13 bases fit TRBD2. CDR3 length: 16 amino acids. Trimming cost V 3 bases and J 5 bases; bases outside gene matches: 5. Germline loops: CDR1 KGHSH, CDR2 LQKENI. Written as DNA, the CDR3 is TGTGCCAGCTCACCCGGGACTAGCGGGGTAGGAGATACGCAGTATTTT. Protein sequence: CASSPGTSGVGDTQYF.

The J gene is TRBJ1-2, the V gene TRBV4-3, with D possibly matching TRBD1 (6 bases). The CDR3 covers 16 residues. The germline gives CDR1 LGHNA, CDR2 YSLEER. The V and J ends lost 1 base and 7 bases respectively, with 19 bases between them. As DNA, the CDR3 is TGCGCCAGCAGCCAAGCCCGGACAGCGGCGGCATCTGGCTACACCTTC. Its protein product is CASSQARTAAASGYTF.

The gene calls are TRBV4-1 and TRBJ1-6, with D hard to call. The CDR3 is 16 amino acids. V was pared by 1 base and J by 9 bases, with 16 bases between. CDR1 and CDR2 (germline): MGHRA, YSYEKL. In nucleotides, the CDR3 is TGCGCCAGCAGCCAAGGTAACCCTTTCCGGGGTTCACCCCTCCACTTT. It specifies CASSQGNPFRGSPLHF.

The genes are TRBV28 and TRBJ2-1, with unresolved D. The V gene's germline CDR1 is MDHEN and CDR2 SYDVKM. This CDR3 comprises 11 residues. V lost 4 bases and J 9 bases, leaving 7 bases between the germline ends. CDR3 sequence: CASSYRSEQFF. CDR3 nucleotide sequence: TGTGCCAGCAGTTATCGGAGTGAGCAGTTCTTC.

V gene TRBV7-6 combines with J gene TRBJ2-5, with D maybe TRBD1 (5 bases). There are 13 residues in the CDR3. Germline V gene lookup returns CDR1 SGHVS and CDR2 FNYEAQ. The ends were cut back, 4 bases at V and 5 bases at J, with 11 bases in the middle. This chain's CDR3 is CASSSQGLETQYF. For the CDR3, the DNA is TGTGCCAGCAGCTCCCAGGGTTTGGAGACCCAGTACTTC.

The gene calls are TRBV6-5 and TRBJ1-6; no reliable D call. The CDR3 loop spans 12 amino acids. CDR1 is MNHEY, CDR2 SVGAGI, per germline. V gave up 2 bases and J gave up 7 bases, with 3 bases separating them. This chain's CDR3 is CASSYANSPLHF. For the CDR3, the DNA is TGTGCCAGCAGTTACGCGAATTCACCCCTCCACTTT.

V and J are TRBV6-4 and TRBJ1-6, with D possibly TRBD1 on 6 matching bases. The CDR3 spans 14 residues. V lost 6 bases and J lost 6, with 12 bases in between. CDR1 is MRHNA and CDR2 is SNTAGT in the germline V gene. Here the CDR3 reads CASREEGGNSPLHF. The CDR3 DNA sequence: TGTGCCAGCAGGGAAGAAGGGGGTAATTCACCCCTCCACTTT.

The V call is TRBV29-1, the J call TRBJ1-1, with D possibly TRBD1 on 6 matching bases. CDR1 is SQVTM, CDR2 ANQGSEA, per germline. The CDR3 sequence is 12 residues long. Trimming removed 8 bases at V and 0 bases at J, with 10 bases between. The CDR3 nucleotides are TGCAGCACCCAGGGGCTGAACACTGAAGCTTTCTTT. Residues: CSTQGLNTEAFF.

In nucleotides, the CDR3 is TGTGCCAGCATAAAGGGGAACAACAATGAAAAACTGTTTTTT. It encodes CASIKGNNNEKLFF. The chain combines TRBV7-9 with TRBJ1-4; possibly TRBD1 for D (5 bases). Germline CDR1 reads SEHNR; CDR2 reads FQNEAQ (reference sequence). The CDR3 is made up of 14 amino acids. Trimming cost V 7 bases and J 5 bases, with 14 bases left between them.

This chain uses TRBV4-2 with TRBJ2-1; 11 bases line up with TRBD2. Per the germline V gene, CDR1 is LGHNA and CDR2 is YNFKEQ. V shed 2 bases and J 9 bases; nucleotides not matched to a gene: 18. The CDR3 contains 19 residues. CDR3 residues: CASSQQVIAGGPSVREQFF. For the CDR3, the DNA is TGTGCCAGCAGCCAACAGGTAATAGCGGGAGGGCCTTCGGTACGTGAGCAGTTCTTC.

This chain joins TRBV7-3 and TRBJ2-1, with D maybe TRBD2 (6 bases). This CDR3 has 13 residues. V gave up 6 bases and J gave up 10 bases, with 16 bases separating them. The germline gives CDR1 SGHTA, CDR2 FQGTGA. The CDR3 protein is CASSPSLALEQFF. In DNA form, the CDR3 reads TGTGCCAGCAGTCCTTCCCTAGCGCTAGAGCAGTTCTTC.

The chain recombines TRBV27 with TRBJ1-2; 9 bases are a match to TRBD1. The germline V gene encodes CDR1 MNHEY and CDR2 SMNVEV (reference sequence). V gave up 3 bases and J gave up 3 bases; unmatched junction bases: 8. The CDR3 runs to 16 residues. The CDR3 spells CASSFHGTGTDYGYTF. CDR3 sequence (DNA): TGTGCCAGCAGTTTTCACGGGACAGGGACGGACTATGGCTACACCTTC.

The V and J genes are TRBV19 and TRBJ1-1, with D unresolved. From germline, CDR1 is LNHDA and CDR2 SQIVND (reference sequence). The CDR3 totals 14 residues. Trimming left V 5 bases short and J 0 bases short, with 10 bases between. This chain's CDR3 is CASSVAMMNTEAFF. The CDR3 DNA reads TGTGCCAGTAGTGTGGCAATGATGAACACTGAAGCTTTCTTT.

The chain uses TRBV19 and TRBJ1-6; possibly TRBD1 for D (6 bases). Germline V CDR1 and CDR2: LNHDA, SQIVND (reference sequence). V shed 1 base and J shed 4 bases, with 11 bases lying between them. CDR3 length: 16 amino acids. DNA for the CDR3: TGTGCCAGTAGTATAGGCCCGGACAGATATAATTCACCCCTCCACTTT. Translation: CASSIGPDRYNSPLHF.

This clone was picked up one time. J is TRBJ2-1 and V is TRBV5-1, with 7 bases that match TRBD1. Germline CDR1 and CDR2: SGHRS and YFSETQ. The V gene end was trimmed by 0 bases and the J gene end by 4 bases; junction bases not matched to a gene: 4. This CDR3 comprises 15 residues. The CDR3 coding sequence is TGCGCCAGCAGCTTGGTCCAGGGGGTTTACAATGAGCAGTTCTTC. Translating it yields CASSLVQGVYNEQFF.

The V gene is TRBV11-2, the J gene TRBJ2-1; D perhaps matches TRBD2 (6 bases). The CDR3 totals 15 residues. Between the trimmed V and J ends, which lost 6 bases and 3 bases, there was a span of 15 bases. Germline V gene sequence: CDR1 SGHAT, CDR2 FQNNGV. The CDR3 here is CASRNPRGIYNEQFF. CDR3 nucleotide sequence: TGTGCCAGCAGGAATCCCCGGGGGATCTACAATGAGCAGTTCTTC.

The V gene is TRBV18, the J gene TRBJ2-7, with TRBD1 identical over 8 bases. V trimming: 3 bases; J trimming: 0 bases; junction bases outside the gene matches: 1. Germline-derived CDR1 and CDR2 are KGHSH and LQKENI. The CDR3 spans 14 residues. As DNA, the CDR3 is TGTGCCAGCTCACCGGGACAGGCCTCCTACGAGCAGTACTTC. Protein sequence: CASSPGQASYEQYF.

V usage is TRBV5-1 and J usage is TRBJ1-5; 10 bases fit TRBD1. Trimming cost V 4 bases and J 7 bases; bases outside gene matches: 8. From germline, CDR1 is SGHRS and CDR2 YFSETQ. There are 15 residues in the CDR3. The CDR3 sequence: CASSLFGQGEQPQHF. The CDR3 bases are TGCGCCAGCAGCCTATTCGGACAGGGGGAACAGCCCCAGCATTTT.